Sequencing of this TCR beta chain was carried out in a study of blood T cell repertoires in COVID-19. Study at large: COVID-19 samples from acute and convalescent phases originated in the United States, Italy and Spain.

Assay used: immunoSEQ multiplex PCR; TCRdb lists only in-frame clones, some missing. Counted here are more than 100,000 clones, around 89% occurring once; the ten biggest clones make up 2% to 2.5%. J was trimmed by 4 bases and V by 4 bases; bases with no gene match: 4. Germline V gene lookup returns CDR1 SGHRS and CDR2 YFSETQ. This CDR3 has 15 amino acids. The rearrangement joins TRBV5-1 to TRBJ2-1, with 11 bases matching TRBD2. Sequenced: peripheral blood. The receptor was derived from an older man with active COVID-19. CDR3 residues: CASSRTSGSYNEQFF. CDR3 nucleotide sequence: TGCGCCAGCAGCCGAACTAGCGGGAGTTACAATGAGCAGTTCTTC. Full variable domain (rest looked up from reference TRBV5-1 and TRBJ2-1): KAGVTQTPRYLIKTRGQQVTLSCSPISGHRSVSWYQQTPGQGLQFLFEYFSETQRNKGNFPGRFSGRQFSNSRSEMNVSTLELGDSALYLCASSRTSGSYNEQFFGPGTRLTVL.